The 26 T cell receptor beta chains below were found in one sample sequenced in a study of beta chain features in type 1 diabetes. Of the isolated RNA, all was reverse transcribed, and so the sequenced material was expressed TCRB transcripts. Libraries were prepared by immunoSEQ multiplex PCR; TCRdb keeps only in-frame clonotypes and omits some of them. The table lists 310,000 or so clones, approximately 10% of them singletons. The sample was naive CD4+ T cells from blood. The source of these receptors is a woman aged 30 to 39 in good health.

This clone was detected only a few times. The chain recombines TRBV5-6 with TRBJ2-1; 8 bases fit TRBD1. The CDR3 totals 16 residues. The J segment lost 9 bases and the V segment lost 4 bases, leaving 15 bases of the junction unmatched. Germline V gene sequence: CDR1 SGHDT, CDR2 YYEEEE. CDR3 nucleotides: TGTGCCAGCAGCCCCTTCGCGGGACAGGTCTCCTTTGAGCAGTTCTTC. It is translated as CASSPFAGQVSFEQFF.

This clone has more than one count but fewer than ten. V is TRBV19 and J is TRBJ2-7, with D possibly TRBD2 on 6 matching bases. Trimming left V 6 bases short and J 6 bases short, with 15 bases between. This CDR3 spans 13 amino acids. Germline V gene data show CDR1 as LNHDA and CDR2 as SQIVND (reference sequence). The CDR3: CASSWAEGSEQYF. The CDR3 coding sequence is TGTGCCAGTAGCTGGGCGGAGGGTTCCGAGCAGTACTTC.

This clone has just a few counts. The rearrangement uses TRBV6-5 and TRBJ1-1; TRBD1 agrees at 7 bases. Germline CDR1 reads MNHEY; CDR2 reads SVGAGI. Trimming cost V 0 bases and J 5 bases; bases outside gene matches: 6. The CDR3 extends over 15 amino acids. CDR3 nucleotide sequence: TGTGCCAGCAGTTACTCGACAGGGTCGGGGACTGAAGCTTTCTTT. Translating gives CASSYSTGSGTEAFF.

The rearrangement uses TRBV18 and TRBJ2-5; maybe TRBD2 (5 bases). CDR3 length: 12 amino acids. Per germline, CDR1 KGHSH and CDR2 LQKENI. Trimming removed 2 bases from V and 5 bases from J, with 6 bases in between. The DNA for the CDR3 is TGTGCCAGCTCACCAACTAGGGAGACCCAGTACTTC. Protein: CASSPTRETQYF.

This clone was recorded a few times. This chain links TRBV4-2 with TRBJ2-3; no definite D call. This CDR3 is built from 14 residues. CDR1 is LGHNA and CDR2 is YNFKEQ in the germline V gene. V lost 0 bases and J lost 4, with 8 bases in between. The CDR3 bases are TGTGCCAGCAGCCAAGATCCTTTGTCAGATACGCAGTATTTT. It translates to CASSQDPLSDTQYF.

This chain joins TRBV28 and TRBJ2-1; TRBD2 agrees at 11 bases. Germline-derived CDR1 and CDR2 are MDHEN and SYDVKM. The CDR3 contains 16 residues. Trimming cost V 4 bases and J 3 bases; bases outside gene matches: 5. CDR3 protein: CASSSAGTSGYNEQFF. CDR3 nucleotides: TGTGCCAGCAGTTCCGCCGGGACTAGCGGCTACAATGAGCAGTTCTTC.

The CDR3 here is CASSQVGTGDNEKLFF. The CDR3 DNA is TGCGCCAGCAGCCAAGTCGGGACAGGGGATAATGAAAAACTGTTTTTT. This rearrangement joins TRBV4-3 to TRBJ1-4, with 10 bases identical to TRBD1. Germline V gene sequence: CDR1 LGHNA, CDR2 YSLEER. This CDR3 spans 16 amino acids. Trimming at V came to 1 base and at J to 4 bases, leaving 3 bases not matched to a gene.

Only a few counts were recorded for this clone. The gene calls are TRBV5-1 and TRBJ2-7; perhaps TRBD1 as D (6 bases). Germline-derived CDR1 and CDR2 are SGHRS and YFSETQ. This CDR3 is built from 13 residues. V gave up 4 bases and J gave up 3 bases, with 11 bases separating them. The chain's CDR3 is CASSRTENYEQYF. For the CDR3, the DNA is TGCGCCAGCAGCAGGACAGAAAACTACGAGCAGTACTTC.

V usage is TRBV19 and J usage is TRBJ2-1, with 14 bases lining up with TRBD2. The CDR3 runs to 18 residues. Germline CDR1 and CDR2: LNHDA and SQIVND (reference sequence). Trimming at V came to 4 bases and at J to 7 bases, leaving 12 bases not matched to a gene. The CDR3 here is CASSSGTSGSKFRNEQFF. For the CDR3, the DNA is TGTGCCAGTAGTAGCGGGACTAGCGGGAGTAAATTTCGGAATGAGCAGTTCTTC. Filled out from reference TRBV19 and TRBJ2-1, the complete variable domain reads DGGITQSPKYLFRKEGQNVTLSCEQNLNHDAMYWYRQDPGQGLRLIYYSQIVNDFQKGDIAEGYSVSREKKESFPLTVTSAQKNPTAFYLCASSSGTSGSKFRNEQFFGPGTRLTVL.

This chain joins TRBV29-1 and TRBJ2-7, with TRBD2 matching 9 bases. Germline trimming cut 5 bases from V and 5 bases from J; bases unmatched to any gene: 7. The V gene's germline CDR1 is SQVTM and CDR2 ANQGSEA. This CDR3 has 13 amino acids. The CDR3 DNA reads TGCAGCGTTAGAGGTAGCGGGAGCCACGAGCAGTACTTC. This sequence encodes CSVRGSGSHEQYF.

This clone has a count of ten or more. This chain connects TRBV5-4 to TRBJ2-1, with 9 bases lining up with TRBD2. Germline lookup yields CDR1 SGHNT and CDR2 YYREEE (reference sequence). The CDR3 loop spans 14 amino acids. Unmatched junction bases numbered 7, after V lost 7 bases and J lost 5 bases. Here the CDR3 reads CASRRLAGNNEQFF. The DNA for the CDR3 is TGTGCCAGCCGAAGGCTAGCGGGGAACAATGAGCAGTTCTTC.

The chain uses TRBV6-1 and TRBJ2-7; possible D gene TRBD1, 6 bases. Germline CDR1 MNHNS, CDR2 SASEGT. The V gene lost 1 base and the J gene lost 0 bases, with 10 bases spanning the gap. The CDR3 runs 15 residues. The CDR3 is CASSEGPDSSYEQYF. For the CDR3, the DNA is TGTGCCAGCAGTGAAGGCCCGGACAGCTCCTACGAGCAGTACTTC.

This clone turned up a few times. CDR3 protein: CASSPPEGHLSEQYF. CDR3 bases: TGTGCCAGCAGCCCCCCGGAGGGCCATCTCTCCGAGCAGTACTTC. The chain links TRBV5-4 to TRBJ2-7; D is possibly TRBD2 (6 bases). This CDR3 has 15 residues. The germline gives CDR1 SGHNT, CDR2 YYREEE (reference sequence). V was clipped by 4 bases and J by 6 bases, with 20 bases between them.

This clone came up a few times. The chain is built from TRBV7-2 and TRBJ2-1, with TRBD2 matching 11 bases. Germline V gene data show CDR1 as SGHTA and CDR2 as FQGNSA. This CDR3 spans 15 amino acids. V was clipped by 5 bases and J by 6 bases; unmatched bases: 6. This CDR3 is CASSAIAGGRNEQFF. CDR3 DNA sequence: TGTGCCAGCAGCGCGATAGCGGGAGGGCGCAATGAGCAGTTCTTC.

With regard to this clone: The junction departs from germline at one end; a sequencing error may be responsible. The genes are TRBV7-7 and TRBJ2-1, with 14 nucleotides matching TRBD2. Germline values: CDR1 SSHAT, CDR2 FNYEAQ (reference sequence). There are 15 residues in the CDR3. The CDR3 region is CASTSGTSGSNEQFF. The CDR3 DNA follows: TGTGCTAGCACCTCAGGGACTAGCGGGAGTAATGAGCAGTTCTTC.

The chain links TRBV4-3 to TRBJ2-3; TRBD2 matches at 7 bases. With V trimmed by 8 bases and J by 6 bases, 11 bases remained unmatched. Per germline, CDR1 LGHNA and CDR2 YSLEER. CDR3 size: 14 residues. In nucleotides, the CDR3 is TGCGCCAGCCGCCCAAGCGGGGACCCCGATACGCAGTATTTT. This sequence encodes CASRPSGDPDTQYF.

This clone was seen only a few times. The CDR3 sequence: CASSQGDRGFGYTF. The CDR3 DNA follows: TGCGCCAGCAGCCAGGGAGACAGGGGGTTCGGCTACACCTTC. The J gene is TRBJ1-2, the V gene TRBV4-3; 9 nucleotides agree with TRBD1. Germline V gene sequence: CDR1 LGHNA, CDR2 YSLEER. The V and J ends lost 3 bases and 8 bases, in that order; junction bases with no gene match: 7. The CDR3 length is 14 residues.

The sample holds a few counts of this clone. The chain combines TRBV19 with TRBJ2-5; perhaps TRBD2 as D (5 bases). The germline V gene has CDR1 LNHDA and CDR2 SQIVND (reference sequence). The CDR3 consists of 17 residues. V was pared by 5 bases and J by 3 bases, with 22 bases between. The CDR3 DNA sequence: TGTGCCAGTAGTGAACCCGGACTTAACGGAGGCGAAGAGACCCAGTACTTC. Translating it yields CASSEPGLNGGEETQYF.

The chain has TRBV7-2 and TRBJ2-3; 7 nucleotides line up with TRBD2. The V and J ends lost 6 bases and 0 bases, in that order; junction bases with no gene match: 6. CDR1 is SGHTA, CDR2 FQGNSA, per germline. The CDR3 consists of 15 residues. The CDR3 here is CASSSGGFSTDTQYF. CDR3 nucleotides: TGTGCCAGCAGTTCGGGAGGTTTCAGCACAGATACGCAGTATTTT.

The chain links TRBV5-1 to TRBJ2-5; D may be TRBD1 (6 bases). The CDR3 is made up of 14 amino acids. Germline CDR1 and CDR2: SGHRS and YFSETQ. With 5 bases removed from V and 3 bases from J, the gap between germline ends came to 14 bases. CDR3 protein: CASSPGQREETQYF. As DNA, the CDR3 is TGCGCCAGCAGTCCAGGACAGAGAGAAGAGACCCAGTACTTC.

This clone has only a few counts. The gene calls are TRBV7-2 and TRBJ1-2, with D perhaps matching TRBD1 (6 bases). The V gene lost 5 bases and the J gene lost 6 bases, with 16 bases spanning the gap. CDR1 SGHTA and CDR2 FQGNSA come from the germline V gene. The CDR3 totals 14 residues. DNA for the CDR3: TGTGCCAGCAGCCGTCAGGGGTCAGGGCATGGCTACACCTTC. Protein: CASSRQGSGHGYTF.

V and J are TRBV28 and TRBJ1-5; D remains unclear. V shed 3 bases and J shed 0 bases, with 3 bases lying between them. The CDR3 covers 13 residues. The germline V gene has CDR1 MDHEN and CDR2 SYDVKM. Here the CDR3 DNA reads TGTGCCAGCAGTTTTATTAGCAATCAGCCCCAGCATTTT. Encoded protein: CASSFISNQPQHF.

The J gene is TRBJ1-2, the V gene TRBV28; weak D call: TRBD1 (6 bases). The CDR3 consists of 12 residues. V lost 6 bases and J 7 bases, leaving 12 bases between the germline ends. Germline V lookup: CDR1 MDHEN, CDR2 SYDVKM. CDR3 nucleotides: TGTGCCAGCAGGCCGAGGGGGTTTGGCTACACCTTC. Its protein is CASRPRGFGYTF.

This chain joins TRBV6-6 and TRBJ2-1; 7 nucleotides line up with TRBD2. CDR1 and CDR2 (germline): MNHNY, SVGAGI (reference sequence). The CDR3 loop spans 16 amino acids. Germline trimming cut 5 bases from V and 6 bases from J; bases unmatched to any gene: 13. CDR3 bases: TGTGCCAGCAGTGGGATGGGCGGGAGTCGTCTCAATGAGCAGTTCTTC. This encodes CASSGMGGSRLNEQFF.

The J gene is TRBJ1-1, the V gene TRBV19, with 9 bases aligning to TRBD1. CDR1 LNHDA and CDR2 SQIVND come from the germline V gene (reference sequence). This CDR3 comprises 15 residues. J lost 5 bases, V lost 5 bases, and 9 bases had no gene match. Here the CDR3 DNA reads TGTGCCAGTAGTCATCCGGGACAGGGCTTGACTGAAGCTTTCTTT. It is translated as CASSHPGQGLTEAFF.

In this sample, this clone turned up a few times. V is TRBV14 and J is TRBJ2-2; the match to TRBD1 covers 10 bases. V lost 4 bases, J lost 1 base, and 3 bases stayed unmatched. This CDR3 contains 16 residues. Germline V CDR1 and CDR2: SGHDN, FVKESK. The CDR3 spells CASSLGTGVNTGELFF. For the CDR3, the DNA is TGTGCCAGCAGCCTCGGGACAGGGGTGAACACCGGGGAGCTGTTTTTT.